This TCR beta chain was obtained from a study of blood T cell repertoires in COVID-19. About the study: Spain, Italy and the United States supplied samples that represented acute and convalescent COVID-19.

There are a few counts of this clone. Participants spanned ages about 18 to 90 years and resided in roughly 22 US areas. Two negative PCRs, clearance, or symptom resolution were required of recovered Cohort 3 donors. Method: immunoSEQ multiplex PCR; TCRdb's copy keeps in-frame clones and lacks some. This sample has 250,000 or so clones; 65% to 90% occur once, and the top ten carry approximately 1.7%. Germline CDR1 is SGHAT and CDR2 is FQDESV (reference sequence). The CDR3 runs 13 residues. Trimming took 5 bases from V and 3 from J, leaving 9 bases between them. The TCR sequence derives from a middle-aged man who had recovered from COVID-19. The gene calls are TRBV11-1 and TRBJ2-3; no clear D gene. Material for sequencing was PBMCs or T cells enriched from blood (not recorded which). The CDR3 reads CASSPRLTDTQYF. The DNA of the CDR3 is TGTGCCAGCAGCCCTCGACTTACAGATACGCAGTATTTT. Full variable domain (rest looked up from reference TRBV11-1 and TRBJ2-3): EAEVAQSPRYKITEKSQAVAFWCDPISGHATLYWYRQILGQGPELLVQFQDESVVDDSQLPKDRFSAERLKGVDSTLKIQPAELGDSAMYLCASSPRLTDTQYFGPGTRLTVL.